This T cell receptor beta chain was documented in a study of OX40 agonist ivuxolimab in advanced cancers. As for the study in general: Recorded diagnoses for dose-escalation patients were hepatocellular carcinoma, melanoma, renal cell or head and neck cancer.

Per germline, CDR1 MNHEY and CDR2 SMNVEV (reference sequence). This CDR3 has 15 amino acids. J gave up 1 base and V 10 bases, and 10 bases lay outside the gene matches. Produced via immunoSEQ multiplex PCR; TCRdb's table is partial and in-frame only. The data contain 50,000 or so clones, about 89% of them seen just once; the ten biggest clones take up around 30%. This chain links TRBV27 with TRBJ2-7; TRBD1 matches at 10 bases. The sequence was obtained from an adult with an advanced solid tumor such as melanoma, head and neck, liver or kidney cancer. Sample: CD4+ or CD8+ T cells sorted from blood, taken in a trial of the OX40 agonist ivuxolimab. The CDR3 loop is CATFLEGQGSYEQYF. The CDR3 coding sequence is TGTGCCACCTTCCTAGAGGGACAGGGGTCCTACGAGCAGTACTTC.